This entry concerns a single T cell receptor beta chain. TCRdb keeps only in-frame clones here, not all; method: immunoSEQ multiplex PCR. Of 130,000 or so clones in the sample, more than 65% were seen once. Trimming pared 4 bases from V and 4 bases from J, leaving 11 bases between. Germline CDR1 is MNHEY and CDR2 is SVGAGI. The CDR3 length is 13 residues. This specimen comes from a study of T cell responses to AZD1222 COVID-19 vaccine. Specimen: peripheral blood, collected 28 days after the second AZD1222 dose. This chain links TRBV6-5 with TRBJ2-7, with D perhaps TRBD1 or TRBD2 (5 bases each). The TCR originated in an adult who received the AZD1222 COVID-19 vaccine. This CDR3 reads CASSWGTVYEQYF. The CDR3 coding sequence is TGTGCCAGCAGTTGGGGGACGGTTTACGAGCAGTACTTC.